Listed here are 2 T cell receptor beta chains from one sample, sequenced in a study of blood T cell repertoires in COVID-19. Profiled with immunoSEQ multiplex PCR; TCRdb holds only in-frame clones, not every one. The table has 250,000 or so clones, 90% seen once. The sequencing sample was made of peripheral blood. These receptors were taken from a woman in her sixties or seventies with COVID-19, enrolled during active disease.

This clone was recorded only once. V is TRBV7-2 and J is TRBJ2-3; 8 nucleotides match TRBD1. CDR1 is SGHTA, CDR2 FQGNSA, per germline. This CDR3 is 17 amino acids long. V lost 5 bases to trimming and J lost 0 bases; unmatched junction nucleotides: 10. The DNA of the CDR3 is TGTGCCAGCAGCGTAATCGGGACAGGATTTAGCACAGATACGCAGTATTTT. Its protein is CASSVIGTGFSTDTQYF.

The rearrangement links TRBV9 to TRBJ2-1; D is ambiguous. The V end lost 0 bases, the J end lost 0 bases, and 10 bases lay between the germline ends. This CDR3 has 16 residues. CDR1 and CDR2 from the germline V gene are SGDLS and YYNGEE. CDR3 protein: CASSVDTSSSYNEQFF. In DNA, the CDR3 is TGTGCCAGCAGCGTAGACACCTCTAGCTCCTACAATGAGCAGTTCTTC.